The rows below give T cell receptor beta chains drawn from one sample of a study of T cell changes during pregnancy in multiple sclerosis. The protocol was immunoSEQ multiplex PCR, while the TCRdb copy is restricted to in-frame clones and leaves out a portion. The sample consists of more than 50,000 clones, 91% of them appearing once. The sequenced sample was peripheral blood, obtained before pregnancy. The receptor source for this set is a female donor with multiple sclerosis, enrolled in a pregnancy study. CDR3s include the opening cysteine and the closing phenylalanine or tryptophan. Fields, in order: J gene, clone size, D gene, V gene, CDR3 protein, CDR3 DNA. The D gene is left open where the match is weak. Size is stated for part of the rows, as once, few or many counts, or as a class when the clone is expanded.

j_call: TRBJ2-1; clone_size: -; d_call: -; v_call: TRBV7-3; cdr3_aa: CASSLIGGGRNEQFF; cdr3_nt: TGTGCCAGCAGCTTAATAGGCGGGGGCCGGAATGAGCAGTTCTTC
j_call: TRBJ2-7; clone_size: -; d_call: TRBD1; v_call: TRBV7-2; cdr3_aa: CASSFRTGGSYEQYF; cdr3_nt: TGTGCCAGCAGCTTTCGGACAGGGGGCAGCTACGAGCAGTACTTC
j_call: TRBJ2-3; clone_size: -; d_call: TRBD1; v_call: TRBV7-3; cdr3_aa: CASSLARGRSTDTQYF; cdr3_nt: TGTGCCAGCAGCCTTGCAAGGGGGCGTAGCACAGATACGCAGTATTTT
j_call: TRBJ2-5; clone_size: -; d_call: -; v_call: TRBV19; cdr3_aa: CASSRNSLPAETQYF; cdr3_nt: TGTGCCAGTAGTCGGAACAGTCTACCAGCAGAGACCCAGTACTTC
j_call: TRBJ2-2; clone_size: once; d_call: -; v_call: TRBV30; cdr3_aa: CAWLPRTVTGELFF; cdr3_nt: TGTGCCTGGCTGCCCCGAACGGTGACCGGGGAGCTGTTTTTT
j_call: TRBJ2-7; clone_size: -; d_call: -; v_call: TRBV30; cdr3_aa: CAWSVRESGEQYF; cdr3_nt: TGTGCCTGGAGTGTTAGGGAGTCGGGCGAGCAGTACTTC
j_call: TRBJ1-1; clone_size: -; d_call: -; v_call: TRBV7-9; cdr3_aa: CASRLAGENTEAFF; cdr3_nt: TGTGCCAGCAGGCTGGCAGGGGAAAACACTGAAGCTTTCTTT
j_call: TRBJ2-7; clone_size: -; d_call: -; v_call: TRBV9; cdr3_aa: CASSVEPSLTRSEQYF; cdr3_nt: TGTGCCAGCAGCGTAGAACCCTCGCTTACTCGAAGTGAGCAGTACTTC
j_call: TRBJ2-3; clone_size: -; d_call: TRBD2; v_call: TRBV7-2; cdr3_aa: CASSSGLAGTDTQYF; cdr3_nt: TGTGCCAGCAGCTCGGGACTAGCGGGGACAGATACGCAGTATTTT
j_call: TRBJ2-7; clone_size: -; d_call: TRBD2; v_call: TRBV7-7; cdr3_aa: CASTPRRGTSSYEQYF; cdr3_nt: TGTGCTAGCACCCCTAGGCGAGGGACTAGCTCCTACGAGCAGTACTTC
j_call: TRBJ1-3; clone_size: -; d_call: -; v_call: TRBV30; cdr3_aa: CAWGTGNTIYF; cdr3_nt: TGTGCCTGGGGGACAGGAAACACCATATATTTT
j_call: TRBJ2-2; clone_size: -; d_call: TRBD1; v_call: TRBV7-9; cdr3_aa: CASSTRQGIRLAGELFF; cdr3_nt: TGTGCCAGCAGCACCAGACAGGGTATCCGTCTTGCCGGGGAGCTGTTTTTT
j_call: TRBJ2-6; clone_size: -; d_call: -; v_call: TRBV5-1; cdr3_aa: CASSHRTGGSISGANVLTF; cdr3_nt: TGCGCCAGCAGCCACAGGACAGGAGGGTCTATCTCTGGGGCCAACGTCCTGACTTTC
j_call: TRBJ1-4; clone_size: -; d_call: -; v_call: TRBV29-1; cdr3_aa: CSVVWGGGANEKLFF; cdr3_nt: TGCAGCGTTGTGTGGGGGGGCGGGGCTAATGAAAAACTGTTTTTT
j_call: TRBJ2-1; clone_size: -; d_call: TRBD1; v_call: TRBV9; cdr3_aa: CASSALGQGGSEQFF; cdr3_nt: TGTGCCAGCAGCGCCCTGGGACAGGGGGGTAGTGAGCAGTTCTTC
j_call: TRBJ1-2; clone_size: -; d_call: -; v_call: TRBV6-5; cdr3_aa: CASNGQPGNGYTF; cdr3_nt: TGTGCCAGCAACGGACAGCCCGGGAATGGCTACACCTTC
j_call: TRBJ1-1; clone_size: once; d_call: -; v_call: TRBV6-4; cdr3_aa: CASSVDLNTEAFF; cdr3_nt: TGTGCCAGCAGTGTAGACTTGAACACTGAAGCTTTCTTT
j_call: TRBJ1-2; clone_size: -; d_call: -; v_call: TRBV6-5; cdr3_aa: CASSYYGGSYGYTF; cdr3_nt: TGTGCCAGCAGTTACTATGGGGGGTCCTATGGCTACACCTTC
j_call: TRBJ2-7; clone_size: -; d_call: TRBD1; v_call: TRBV5-1; cdr3_aa: CASSLVGGRGSYEQYF; cdr3_nt: TGCGCCAGCAGCTTGGTAGGGGGCCGCGGTTCCTACGAGCAGTACTTC
j_call: TRBJ2-7; clone_size: -; d_call: -; v_call: TRBV4-2; cdr3_aa: CASSPSGTPGGAYEQYF; cdr3_nt: TGTGCCAGCAGCCCCTCCGGGACTCCCGGCGGGGCCTACGAGCAGTACTTC
j_call: TRBJ2-1; clone_size: once; d_call: TRBD1; v_call: TRBV29-1; cdr3_aa: CSIPSDRAYNEQFF; cdr3_nt: TGCAGCATACCGTCGGACAGGGCTTACAATGAGCAGTTCTTC
j_call: TRBJ2-5; clone_size: -; d_call: TRBD2; v_call: TRBV30; cdr3_aa: CAWELGGVETQYF; cdr3_nt: TGTGCCTGGGAACTCGGGGGGGTGGAGACCCAGTACTTC
j_call: TRBJ2-5; clone_size: -; d_call: TRBD2; v_call: TRBV7-3; cdr3_aa: CASSQRGGAETQYF; cdr3_nt: TGTGCCAGCAGCCAGCGGGGGGGCGCAGAGACCCAGTACTTC
j_call: TRBJ2-3; clone_size: -; d_call: TRBD2; v_call: TRBV19; cdr3_aa: CASSIGGGISTDTQYF; cdr3_nt: TGTGCCAGTAGTATAGGGGGGGGAATCAGCACAGATACGCAGTATTTT
j_call: TRBJ2-5; clone_size: few; d_call: TRBD2; v_call: TRBV6-4; cdr3_aa: CASSKAGGAQETQYF; cdr3_nt: TGTGCCAGCAGCAAGGCCGGGGGGGCGCAAGAGACCCAGTACTTC
j_call: TRBJ2-1; clone_size: -; d_call: -; v_call: TRBV9; cdr3_aa: CASSVVGSSNNEQFF; cdr3_nt: TGTGCCAGCAGCGTAGTTGGCAGTTCCAACAATGAGCAGTTCTTC
j_call: TRBJ2-3; clone_size: -; d_call: TRBD1; v_call: TRBV10-3; cdr3_aa: CAISEYVPIDRGRGQTTDTQYF; cdr3_nt: TGTGCCATCAGTGAGTATGTCCCTATAGACAGGGGCCGGGGACAAACCACAGATACGCAGTATTTT
j_call: TRBJ2-2; clone_size: -; d_call: TRBD1; v_call: TRBV4-2; cdr3_aa: CASTLNAQGHTGELFF; cdr3_nt: TGTGCCAGCACCCTCAACGCACAGGGGCACACCGGGGAGCTGTTTTTT
j_call: TRBJ2-5; clone_size: -; d_call: TRBD2; v_call: TRBV7-9; cdr3_aa: CASSFSGLAGGLQETQYF; cdr3_nt: TGTGCCAGCAGCTTCTCGGGACTAGCGGGGGGGCTCCAAGAGACCCAGTACTTC
j_call: TRBJ1-2; clone_size: -; d_call: -; v_call: TRBV2; cdr3_aa: CASTWGTIYGYTF; cdr3_nt: TGTGCCAGCACCTGGGGGACAATCTATGGCTACACCTTC
j_call: TRBJ1-2; clone_size: many; d_call: -; v_call: TRBV4-3; cdr3_aa: CASSQEGARYGYTF; cdr3_nt: TGCGCCAGCAGCCAAGAGGGGGCGAGGTATGGCTACACCTTC
j_call: TRBJ2-7; clone_size: -; d_call: -; v_call: TRBV19; cdr3_aa: CASSLSGQSYEQYF; cdr3_nt: TGTGCCAGTAGTCTGTCAGGACAGTCCTACGAGCAGTACTTC